This passage covers 25 T cell receptor beta chains from one sample sequenced in a study of blood T cell repertoires in COVID-19. Some clones are missing from TCRdb's copy, which holds only in-frame ones; the method was immunoSEQ multiplex PCR. The table includes about 160,000 clones, 88% detected once. Specimen: PBMCs or T cells enriched from blood (not recorded which). These TCRs come from a woman aged 50 to 65 who had recovered from COVID-19.

The CDR3 loop reads CASSPSQGVGEKLFF. The CDR3 DNA reads as TGCGCCAGCAGCCCCTCACAGGGAGTCGGGGAAAAACTGTTTTTT. This rearrangement joins TRBV4-3 to TRBJ1-4, with a weak D call TRBD1 (6 bases). Germline lookup yields CDR1 LGHNA and CDR2 YSLEER. CDR3 length equals 15 residues. The germline V and J ends were trimmed by 4 bases and 8 bases, with 17 bases remaining between them.

This rearrangement joins TRBV7-9 to TRBJ1-3, with 7 positions matching TRBD1. Germline V gene data show CDR1 as SEHNR and CDR2 as FQNEAQ (reference sequence). J lost 6 bases, V lost 1 base, and 6 bases had no gene match. This CDR3 is built from 15 residues. CDR3 sequence (DNA): TGTGCCAGCAGCTTAGGACAGGGATATGAAAACACCATATATTTT. Its protein product is CASSLGQGYENTIYF.

The V gene is TRBV7-9, the J gene TRBJ2-1, with 7 bases matching TRBD1. Germline V CDR1 and CDR2: SEHNR, FQNEAQ (reference sequence). CDR3 size: 15 residues. J lost 4 bases, V lost 5 bases, and 8 bases had no gene match. This CDR3 reads CASSPDRFSYNEQFF. Here the CDR3 DNA reads TGTGCCAGCAGCCCGGACAGGTTCAGTTACAATGAGCAGTTCTTC.

The V and J genes are TRBV2 and TRBJ1-1; D possibly corresponds to TRBD1 (6 bases). The V end was cut by 5 bases, the J end by 5 bases, with 18 bases between. This CDR3 region has 15 residues. Per the germline V gene, CDR1 is SNHLY and CDR2 is FYNNEI. The CDR3 protein is CASSKTYQTGTEAFF. CDR3 DNA: TGTGCCAGCAGTAAAACGTATCAGACAGGTACTGAAGCTTTCTTT.

Here the CDR3 DNA reads TGTGCCTGCGCCTTGGACAGGGCTGTGTTTTGGGAGACCCAGTACTTC. Translation: CACALDRAVFWETQYF. The V gene is TRBV7-6, the J gene TRBJ2-5; the match to TRBD1 covers 8 bases. Germline CDR1 reads SGHVS; CDR2 reads FNYEAQ. The CDR3 totals 16 residues. The ends lost 11 bases at V and 5 bases at J; junction bases unmatched: 19.

CDR3 nucleotide sequence: TGTGCCAGCAGCTTGGGGACAGGCAACACTGAAGCTTTCTTT. Translating it yields CASSLGTGNTEAFF. J is TRBJ1-1 and V is TRBV7-3, with 8 bases fitting TRBD1. Germline CDR1 and CDR2: SGHTA and FQGTGA. The CDR3 runs 14 residues. The junction had 2 bases not matched to a gene; V was cut back by 3 bases and J by 2 bases.

This clone was detected once. The J gene is TRBJ1-1, the V gene TRBV10-2; TRBD1 aligns across 7 bases. CDR3 size: 17 residues. Germline V lookup: CDR1 WSHSY, CDR2 SAAADI. After removal of 2 bases from V and 5 bases from J, the junction contained 14 bases not matched to a gene. CDR3 in amino acids: CASSEGRTGSSLTEAFF. CDR3 DNA: TGCGCCAGCAGTGAGGGGAGGACAGGCAGCAGTTTGACTGAAGCTTTCTTT.

The chain carries TRBV18 and TRBJ2-7; D is perhaps TRBD1 (6 bases). The CDR3 is made up of 17 amino acids. The V gene's germline CDR1 is KGHSH and CDR2 LQKENI. Deletions cut 0 bases from V and 3 bases from J, with 18 bases between. As DNA, the CDR3 is TGTGCCAGCTCACCACCCGTCCCAGGGGCAGGGGACTACGAGCAGTACTTC. This sequence encodes CASSPPVPGAGDYEQYF.

This clone has only one observation. The chain joins TRBV27 to TRBJ2-5, with a possible D match to TRBD2 (5 bases). Germline CDR1 is MNHEY and CDR2 is SMNVEV (reference sequence). The CDR3 has 15 amino acids. The V gene lost 7 bases and the J gene lost 6 bases, with 21 bases spanning the gap. The CDR3 DNA reads TGTGCCAGCAAGGGAATAGCGAGAGATGCGAAGACCCAGTACTTC. It translates to CASKGIARDAKTQYF.

This chain connects TRBV12-5 to TRBJ1-5; 9 positions agree with TRBD1. Germline-derived CDR1 and CDR2 are LGHNT and FRNRAP. The V segment lost 6 bases and the J segment 0 bases; nucleotides outside the gene matches: 12. The length of the CDR3 is 18 residues. Here the CDR3 reads CASGPPGQGPYSNQPQHF. For the CDR3, the DNA is TGTGCTAGTGGACCTCCGGGACAGGGCCCTTATAGCAATCAGCCCCAGCATTTT.

J is TRBJ1-3 and V is TRBV9, with 9 nucleotides matching TRBD1. The junction had 22 bases not matched to a gene; V was cut back by 2 bases and J by 4 bases. The CDR3 has 21 residues. From germline, CDR1 is SGDLS and CDR2 YYNGEE. The CDR3 loop is CASSVYPTVSKPGQGGNTIYF. CDR3 nucleotides: TGTGCCAGCAGCGTGTACCCAACCGTGTCAAAACCGGGACAGGGAGGAAACACCATATATTTT.

This clone appeared a single time. This rearrangement joins TRBV29-1 to TRBJ2-5; 8 bases map to TRBD1. From germline, CDR1 is SQVTM and CDR2 ANQGSEA. The CDR3 loop spans 15 amino acids. J was trimmed by 5 bases and V by 4 bases; bases with no gene match: 12. The CDR3 nucleotides read TGCAGCGTTGGGGCAGGGGGCTTAATTGGGGAGACCCAGTACTTC. This encodes CSVGAGGLIGETQYF.

This clone occurred a few times. A read error may produce the germline difference seen at one junction end. V is TRBV6-5 and J is TRBJ1-1, with D perhaps matching TRBD1 (5 bases). CDR3 length: 14 residues. Germline V gene data show CDR1 as MNHEY and CDR2 as SVGAGI. This chain's CDR3 is CASCYQGPDAEAFF. CDR3 sequence (DNA): TGTGCCAGCTGTTACCAGGGCCCCGACGCTGAAGCTTTCTTT.

This rearrangement joins TRBV5-1 to TRBJ1-1; TRBD1 agrees at 9 bases. J was trimmed by 3 bases and V by 4 bases; bases with no gene match: 4. The CDR3 contains 14 residues. Looked up from germline, CDR1 is SGHRS and CDR2 is YFSETQ. Written as DNA, the CDR3 is TGCGCCAGCAGCCGGAGGGACAGGGACACTGAAGCTTTCTTT. It specifies CASSRRDRDTEAFF.

The chain has TRBV3-1 (or the pseudogene TRBV3-2) and TRBJ1-3; TRBD1 is a possible D gene (6 bases). The CDR3 sequence is 15 residues long. Germline CDR1 is LGHDT and CDR2 is YNNKEL (reference sequence). V was clipped by 4 bases and J by 0 bases, with 10 bases between them. For the CDR3, the DNA is TGTGCCAGCAGCCGCAGGGGTAGCTCTGGAAACACCATATATTTT. It yields the protein CASSRRGSSGNTIYF.

The chain joins TRBV7-2 to TRBJ1-1, with TRBD1 matching 8 bases. The germline V gene has CDR1 SGHTA and CDR2 FQGNSA. The CDR3 runs 15 residues. Losses at the gene ends were 5 bases for V and 4 bases for J; bases not matched to a gene: 9. The CDR3 protein is CASSIQQGGATEAFF. DNA of the CDR3: TGTGCCAGCAGCATTCAACAGGGGGGGGCCACTGAAGCTTTCTTT.

The rearrangement uses TRBV19 and TRBJ2-1, with D maybe TRBD1 (5 bases). CDR1 is LNHDA and CDR2 is SQIVND in the germline V gene (reference sequence). With 5 bases removed from V and 7 bases from J, the gap between germline ends came to 18 bases. This CDR3 is 15 amino acids long. CDR3 loop: CASSLGQGNGNEQFF. DNA of the CDR3: TGTGCCAGTAGTCTCGGGCAGGGTAACGGTAATGAGCAGTTCTTC.

Details on this clone: This specimen includes other DNA sequences encoding the same CDR3. The V and J genes are TRBV19 and TRBJ2-3, with 11 bases matching TRBD1. The germline V gene has CDR1 LNHDA and CDR2 SQIVND (reference sequence). J lost 3 bases, V lost 3 bases, and 5 bases had no gene match. The CDR3 consists of 16 residues. This CDR3 reads CASSIGTGGGTDTQYF. CDR3 sequence (DNA): TGTGCCAGTAGTATCGGGACAGGGGGGGGGACAGATACGCAGTATTTT.

The V and J genes are TRBV5-6 and TRBJ1-5; 7 bases fit TRBD1. The V and J ends lost 2 bases and 7 bases, in that order; junction bases with no gene match: 3. The CDR3 extends over 13 amino acids. Germline lookup yields CDR1 SGHDT and CDR2 YYEEEE. As DNA, the CDR3 is TGTGCCAGCAGCTTACAGGGGATCCAGCCCCAGCATTTT. Protein: CASSLQGIQPQHF.

The chain couples TRBV4-3 to TRBJ2-2; 9 bases fit TRBD2. Germline CDR1 LGHNA, CDR2 YSLEER. V lost 0 bases, J lost 5 bases, and 4 bases stayed unmatched. This CDR3 has 16 amino acids. DNA for the CDR3: TGCGCCAGCAGCCAAGATCTAGCGGGGTGGACCGGGGAGCTGTTTTTT. This sequence encodes CASSQDLAGWTGELFF.

The rearrangement links TRBV2 to TRBJ1-1; D call uncertain. Trimming removed 4 bases at V and 0 bases at J, with 6 bases between. The CDR3 extends over 13 amino acids. CDR1 is SNHLY, CDR2 FYNNEI, per germline. The CDR3 DNA reads as TGTGCCAGCAGTGTGAGTATGAACACTGAAGCTTTCTTT. This gives the protein CASSVSMNTEAFF.

The rearrangement links TRBV6-6 to TRBJ2-7, with 9 bases matching TRBD1. CDR1 is MNHNY, CDR2 SVGAGI, per germline (reference sequence). J lost 8 bases, V lost 0 bases, and 11 bases had no gene match. The CDR3 sequence is 16 residues long. The CDR3 loop is CASSYSKGTGNNKQYF. The DNA for the CDR3 is TGTGCCAGCAGTTACTCCAAGGGGACAGGGAATAATAAGCAGTACTTC.

The chain uses TRBV5-1 and TRBJ2-7; 8 bases are a match to TRBD2. V lost 7 bases, J lost 6 bases, and 15 bases stayed unmatched. Germline V gene lookup returns CDR1 SGHRS and CDR2 YFSETQ. CDR3 length: 15 amino acids. CDR3 amino acids: CASGLAIGGVGEQYF. The CDR3 DNA reads as TGCGCCAGCGGCCTAGCGATCGGGGGGGTCGGCGAGCAGTACTTC.

The chain recombines TRBV19 with TRBJ1-4, with 7 positions matching TRBD1. The CDR3 sequence is 13 residues long. V lost 5 bases and J lost 15; bases outside the gene matches: 12. Germline V gene lookup returns CDR1 LNHDA and CDR2 SQIVND (reference sequence). In DNA form, the CDR3 reads TGTGCCAGTAGTCCACAGGGGCTTGAAAGTGTGTTTTTT. Its protein is CASSPQGLESVFF.

V and J are TRBV7-2 and TRBJ2-1, with 10 bases identical to TRBD2. Germline CDR1 is SGHTA and CDR2 is FQGNSA. This CDR3 has 16 residues. J lost 4 bases, V lost 5 bases, and 8 bases had no gene match. The chain's CDR3 is CASSPQRGGWYNEQFF. The CDR3 DNA reads TGTGCCAGCAGCCCCCAGCGGGGGGGCTGGTACAATGAGCAGTTCTTC.